This T cell receptor beta chain was sequenced in a study of Graves' ophthalmopathy and Graves' hyperthyroidism. Overall study results and limits: A model built from 13 signatures distinguished ophthalmopathy from stable hyperthyroidism with 87.88% sensitivity and around 78% specificity.

This clonotype was observed many times. Its specificity is not known. Excluded were patients with other autoimmune diseases, uncontrolled infections, pregnancy or lactation. Reliance was placed on clinical symptoms, serum thyroxine, TRAb, thyroid ultrasound and orbital computed tomography for diagnosis. RNA transcripts were the template, and TCR beta CDR3 regions were amplified from them. RT-PCR with HTBI primers came first, then second-round multiplex PCR. TCRdb re-called the multiplex PCR reads with MiXCR, one entry per CDR3 protein. The sample lists roughly 350,000 distinct CDR3 sequences, about a sixth occurring once. CDR3 size: 16 residues. V gave up 2 bases and J gave up 8 bases; unmatched junction bases: 5. CDR1 MNHEY and CDR2 SVGAGI come from the germline V gene.

This TCR was sampled from an adult woman with stable Graves' hyperthyroidism. The genes are TRBV6-5 and TRBJ2-2; TRBD2 aligns across 13 bases. Sequences were obtained from peripheral blood. CDR3 protein: CASSYPGLAGVGELFF. The CDR3 DNA reads as TGTGCCAGCAGTTACCCCGGACTAGCGGGAGTAGGGGAGCTGTTTTTT.